The 16 T cell receptor beta chains below come from one sample, sequenced in a study of shared clonotypes between healthy human individuals. Naivety among CD8 cells was defined by CD45RO negativity and positive CCR7 selection, thereby excluding terminally differentiated effector memory CD45RA+ cells. Sequencing was performed with immunoSEQ multiplex PCR; in TCRdb, only in-frame clones are kept and a portion is missing. Among approximately 590,000 clones listed, 95% to 96% were seen once. The material sequenced was naive CD8+ T cells sorted from blood. These receptors all stem from a woman aged 25 to 39 in good health.

This chain connects TRBV13 to TRBJ2-2; D tentatively reads TRBD1 or TRBD2 (6 bases each). This CDR3 spans 16 amino acids. Germline loops: CDR1 PRHDT, CDR2 FYEKMQ (reference sequence). Trimming left V 5 bases short and J 1 base short, with 14 bases between. CDR3 sequence: CASSPRGQGNTGELFF. CDR3 coding DNA: TGTGCCAGCAGCCCCCGGGGGCAGGGGAACACCGGGGAGCTGTTTTTT.

This chain links TRBV28 with TRBJ2-5; 9 nucleotides line up with TRBD2. V lost 0 bases to trimming and J lost 5 bases; unmatched junction nucleotides: 7. CDR3 length equals 16 residues. The germline gives CDR1 MDHEN, CDR2 SYDVKM. CDR3 amino acids: CASSLWDSGSWETQYF. CDR3 bases: TGTGCCAGCAGTTTATGGGATAGCGGGAGTTGGGAGACCCAGTACTTC. Together with reference TRBV28 and TRBJ2-5, the CDR3 gives the full variable domain: DVKVTQSSRYLVKRTGEKVFLECVQDMDHENMFWYRQDPGLGLRLIYFSYDVKMKEKGDIPEGYSVSREKKERFSLILESASTNQTSMYLCASSLWDSGSWETQYFGPGTRLLVL.

The CDR3 spells CASSLLGQSLAKNIQYF. The DNA for the CDR3 is TGTGCCAGCAGCCTCTTAGGACAGTCCTTAGCCAAAAACATTCAGTACTTC. The chain is built from TRBV11-2 and TRBJ2-4; TRBD1 might be the D (6 bases). Germline V gives CDR1 SGHAT, CDR2 FQNNGV. Trimming took 5 bases from V and 0 from J, leaving 17 bases between them. This CDR3 has 17 residues.

This clone was observed a single time. The chain combines TRBV30 with TRBJ2-7, with D possibly being TRBD1 (6 bases). The CDR3 runs to 13 residues. Trimming left V 3 bases short and J 4 bases short, with 13 bases between. Germline V gives CDR1 GTSNPN, CDR2 SVGIG (reference sequence). The CDR3, as DNA: TGTGCCTGGAGAGTGGACAGATTATACGAGCAGTACTTC. This encodes CAWRVDRLYEQYF. The full variable domain, with the rest looked up from reference TRBV30 and TRBJ2-7, is SQTIHQWPATLVQPVGSPLSLECTVEGTSNPNLYWYRQAAGRGLQLLFYSVGIGQISSEVPQNLSASRPQDRQFILSSKKLLLSDSGFYLCAWRVDRLYEQYFGPGTRLTVT.

The chain uses TRBV2 and TRBJ1-3, with 8 bases fitting TRBD1. This CDR3 spans 15 amino acids. The V gene's germline CDR1 is SNHLY and CDR2 FYNNEI. The trim removed 6 bases at V and 3 bases at J, leaving 7 bases unmatched. This CDR3 is CASSQGAGNGNTIYF. The CDR3 bases are TGTGCCAGCAGCCAGGGGGCGGGAAATGGAAACACCATATATTTT.

The rearrangement uses TRBV19 and TRBJ2-7, with D maybe TRBD2 (5 bases). Trimming took off 3 bases at V and 4 bases at J, with 13 bases between the two ends. Looked up from germline, CDR1 is LNHDA and CDR2 is SQIVND (reference sequence). CDR3 length: 14 residues. For the CDR3, the DNA is TGTGCCAGTAGTATGAGGGAGATCTTTTACGAGCAGTACTTC. This encodes CASSMREIFYEQYF.

This chain connects TRBV30 to TRBJ2-2; tentatively, D is TRBD1 or TRBD2 (5 bases each). In germline, CDR1 is GTSNPN, CDR2 SVGIG (reference sequence). V was pared by 0 bases and J by 6 bases, with 11 bases between. This CDR3 contains 14 residues. The CDR3 region is CAWSVLWGSGELFF. As DNA, the CDR3 is TGTGCCTGGAGTGTACTTTGGGGGTCCGGGGAGCTGTTTTTT. Supplemented by reference TRBV30 and TRBJ2-2, the full variable domain reads SQTIHQWPATLVQPVGSPLSLECTVEGTSNPNLYWYRQAAGRGLQLLFYSVGIGQISSEVPQNLSASRPQDRQFILSSKKLLLSDSGFYLCAWSVLWGSGELFFGEGSRLTVL.

The chain recombines TRBV5-5 with TRBJ1-1; 9 bases align to TRBD1. With V trimmed by 4 bases and J by 6 bases, 4 bases remained unmatched. Germline lookup yields CDR1 SGHKS and CDR2 YYEKEE (reference sequence). The CDR3 has 13 residues. The CDR3 coding sequence is TGTGCCAGCAGCCCATGGACAGGGGCTGAAGCTTTCTTT. Encoded protein: CASSPWTGAEAFF.

The CDR3 nucleotides read TGTGCCAGCAGCTTAGGTGAGGGAGTTTCCTACAATGAGCAGTTCTTC. Encoded protein: CASSLGEGVSYNEQFF. The V gene is TRBV7-9, the J gene TRBJ2-1, with D possibly being TRBD2 (5 bases). Trimming removed 1 base at V and 1 base at J, with 11 bases between. CDR3 size: 16 residues. From germline, CDR1 is SEHNR and CDR2 FQNEAQ (reference sequence).

The rearrangement joins TRBV29-1 to TRBJ2-3; possibly TRBD2 for D (5 bases). Between the trimmed V and J ends, which lost 4 bases and 5 bases, there was a span of 10 bases. The CDR3 totals 12 residues. Germline V gene lookup returns CDR1 SQVTM and CDR2 ANQGSEA. CDR3 bases: TGCAGCGTTGTGGGAGAATTAGATACGCAGTATTTT. It specifies CSVVGELDTQYF.

The chain combines TRBV9 with TRBJ2-3; D may correspond to TRBD1 or TRBD2 (5 bases each). Trimming stripped 0 bases from V and 6 bases from J, with 17 bases between. This CDR3 spans 16 amino acids. Germline CDR1 reads SGDLS; CDR2 reads YYNGEE. CDR3 nucleotides: TGTGCCAGCAGCGTAGTTGGGGGAGCCGGTGCGGATACGCAGTATTTT. Amino acid sequence: CASSVVGGAGADTQYF.

The CDR3 sequence is CASSEPHRGFPYEQYF. The CDR3 region has the DNA TGCGCCAGCAGTGAGCCCCACAGGGGTTTCCCCTACGAGCAGTACTTC. J is TRBJ2-7 and V is TRBV10-2, with 7 bases that match TRBD1. The CDR3 loop spans 16 amino acids. J gave up 2 bases and V 2 bases, and 9 bases lay outside the gene matches. In germline, CDR1 is WSHSY, CDR2 SAAADI.

The chain is built from TRBV5-1 and TRBJ2-7; either TRBD1 or TRBD2 may supply D (5 bases each). CDR1 and CDR2 from the germline V gene are SGHRS and YFSETQ. Trimming stripped 5 bases from V and 2 bases from J, with 8 bases between. This CDR3 contains 12 residues. The chain's CDR3 is CASREGPYEQYF. Written as DNA, the CDR3 is TGCGCCAGCAGAGAGGGGCCCTACGAGCAGTACTTC.

The chain employs TRBV5-1 and TRBJ2-5; a weak D match, TRBD2 (5 bases). The CDR3 is made up of 15 amino acids. V lost 2 bases to trimming and J lost 2 bases, with 13 bases between them. Germline V gives CDR1 SGHRS, CDR2 YFSETQ. The CDR3 protein is CASSFGLSIQETQYF. Written as DNA, the CDR3 is TGCGCCAGCAGCTTCGGACTGAGCATTCAAGAGACCCAGTACTTC.

As DNA, the CDR3 is TGTGCCAGCAGCCTCCCCGTAATAGCGGGACTCTCCTACGAGCAGTACTTC. It encodes CASSLPVIAGLSYEQYF. This chain links TRBV7-9 with TRBJ2-7; TRBD2 matches at 8 bases. The CDR3 spans 17 residues. V lost 5 bases to trimming and J lost 0 bases; unmatched junction nucleotides: 12. Germline assignment: CDR1 SEHNR and CDR2 FQNEAQ (reference sequence).

V gene TRBV25-1 combines with J gene TRBJ2-7; possibly TRBD1 or TRBD2 for D (6 bases each). The V end lost 9 bases, the J end lost 1 base, and 25 bases lay between the germline ends. The CDR3 consists of 17 residues. CDR1 is MGHDK and CDR2 is SYGVNS in the germline V gene. The CDR3 reads CASVPGHMAGRSYEQYF. CDR3 DNA: TGTGCCAGTGTCCCGGGACATATGGCGGGAAGATCCTACGAGCAGTACTTC.